The 6 T cell receptor beta chains given below trace back to one sample, sequenced in a study of cytomegalovirus exposure and HLA in healthy donors (dated 2017 in TCRdb). The library was produced with the immunoSEQ multiplex PCR assay. The multiplex PCR relied on a mix of 60 forward primers for TCR Vbeta segments and 13 reverse primers for TCR Jbeta segments. TCRdb provides this immuneACCESS table in a form limited to in-frame rearrangements. Some clones are lacking; in checked studies, under half of them reflect an unresolved V gene, and why the rest are absent is not known. Within this sample are approximately 100,000 clones, with about 59% of them counted one time only. The top ten constitute 3.8% of the sample. Material: PBMCs. The receptors were gathered from a young man in good health and CMV-seropositive.

This clone was observed a few times. The V call is TRBV19, the J call TRBJ2-3; D perhaps matches TRBD2 (5 bases). CDR1 is LNHDA, CDR2 SQIVND, per germline (reference sequence). The CDR3 loop spans 15 amino acids. Trimming took 3 bases from V and 4 from J, leaving 14 bases between them. CDR3 sequence reads: CASSMTTPGADTQYF. CDR3 nucleotides: TGTGCCAGTAGTATGACTACTCCCGGCGCAGATACGCAGTATTTT.

The chain employs TRBV4-2 and TRBJ1-2; TRBD1 is a possible D gene (6 bases). Germline CDR1 is LGHNA and CDR2 is YNFKEQ. Trimming stripped 1 base from V and 4 bases from J, with 16 bases between. The CDR3 loop spans 16 amino acids. In DNA form, the CDR3 reads TGTGCCAGCAGCCAAGGTCTGCCGGGGGGGCCCTATGGCTACACCTTC. It specifies CASSQGLPGGPYGYTF.

This clone was seen a handful of times. The V call is TRBV2, the J call TRBJ2-3, with a possible D match to TRBD2 (5 bases). CDR1 and CDR2 (germline): SNHLY, FYNNEI. The CDR3 contains 14 residues. Trimming left V 3 bases short and J 0 bases short, with 7 bases between. The CDR3 sequence: CASSERTSTDTQYF. Written as DNA, the CDR3 is TGTGCCAGCAGTGAGCGGACTAGCACAGATACGCAGTATTTT.

The genes are TRBV10-3 and TRBJ2-5; 9 bases are a match to TRBD2. Losses at the gene ends were 7 bases for V and 3 bases for J; bases not matched to a gene: 9. Germline CDR1 and CDR2: ENHRY and SYGVKD. This CDR3 has 15 residues. The DNA for the CDR3 is TGTGCCATCAAGGGAGCTGCGGGGGGGGAAGAGACCCAGTACTTC. The encoded protein is CAIKGAAGGEETQYF.

CDR3 DNA: TGTGCCAGCTCCCGAGGAGGGGAGGGCGACGAGCAGTACTTC. Its protein is CASSRGGEGDEQYF. The V and J genes are TRBV18 and TRBJ2-7; 7 bases are shared with TRBD2. V gave up 6 bases and J gave up 5 bases; unmatched junction bases: 10. Germline V gives CDR1 KGHSH, CDR2 LQKENI. This CDR3 is 14 amino acids long.

CDR3: CASSFSGGSNEQYF. The CDR3 coding sequence is TGTGCCAGCAGTTTTAGCGGGGGGAGCAACGAGCAGTACTTC. The chain recombines TRBV28 with TRBJ2-7; 10 bases are a match to TRBD2. This CDR3 has 14 amino acids. Germline assignment: CDR1 MDHEN and CDR2 SYDVKM. Trimming cost V 3 bases and J 5 bases; bases outside gene matches: 4.